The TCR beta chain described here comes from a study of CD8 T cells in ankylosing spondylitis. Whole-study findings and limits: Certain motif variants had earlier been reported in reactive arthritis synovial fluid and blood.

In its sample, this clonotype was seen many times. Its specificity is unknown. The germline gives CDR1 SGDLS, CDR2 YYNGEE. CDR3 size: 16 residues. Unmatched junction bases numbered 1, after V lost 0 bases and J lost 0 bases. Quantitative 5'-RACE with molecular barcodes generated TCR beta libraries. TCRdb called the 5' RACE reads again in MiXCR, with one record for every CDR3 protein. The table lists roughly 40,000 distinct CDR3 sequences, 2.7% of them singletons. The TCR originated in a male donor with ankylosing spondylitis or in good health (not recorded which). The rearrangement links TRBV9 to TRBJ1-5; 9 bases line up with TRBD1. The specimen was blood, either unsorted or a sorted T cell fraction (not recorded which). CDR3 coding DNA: TGTGCCAGCAGCGTAGGACAGGGGGATAGCAATCAGCCCCAGCATTTT. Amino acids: CASSVGQGDSNQPQHF. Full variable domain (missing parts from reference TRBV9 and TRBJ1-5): DSGVTQTPKHLITATGQRVTLRCSPRSGDLSVYWYQQSLDQGLQFLIQYYNGEERAKGNILERFSAQQFPDLHSELNLSSLELGDSALYFCASSVGQGDSNQPQHFGDGTRLSIL.